Listed below are T cell receptor beta chains from one sample, sequenced in a study of shared clonotypes between healthy human individuals. Assay: immunoSEQ multiplex PCR; the TCRdb copy retains only in-frame clones and omits some. This table holds about a million clones, around 77% found once. Sequencing was carried out using memory CD4+ T cells from PBMCs. These receptors were obtained from a man younger than 30 in good health. Some clones in this sample may be carry-over from other donors' samples. CDR3s include the opening cysteine and the closing phenylalanine or tryptophan. D genes are given only for firm matches. Only some rows state a clone size, as once, few, many or a class for expanded clones.

clone_size,v_call,j_call,d_call,cdr3_aa,cdr3_nt
NA,TRBV14,TRBJ1-4,TRBD1,CASSAGTGYEKLFF,TGTGCCAGCAGCGCCGGGACAGGTTATGAAAAACTGTTTTTT
NA,TRBV4-3,TRBJ2-1,TRBD1,CASSRGTAEGIYNEQFF,TGCGCCAGCAGCCGAGGGACAGCTGAGGGGATATACAATGAGCAGTTCTTC
NA,TRBV14,TRBJ1-2,NA,CASSAGTADGYTF,TGTGCCAGCAGCGCCGGGACTGCGGATGGCTACACCTTC
NA,TRBV5-1,TRBJ2-5,NA,CASSLVMETQYF,TGCGCCAGCAGCTTGGTGATGGAGACCCAGTACTTC
few,TRBV2,TRBJ2-7,NA,CASSFDYEQYF,TGTGCCAGCAGCTTTGACTACGAGCAGTACTTC
NA,TRBV5-1,TRBJ1-1,NA,CASSLVGVTEAFF,TGCGCCAGCAGCTTGGTGGGGGTTACTGAAGCTTTCTTT
once,TRBV28,TRBJ2-2,NA,CASSWYTGELFF,TGTGCCAGCAGTTGGTACACCGGGGAGCTGTTTTTT
NA,TRBV28,TRBJ2-1,NA,CASSPTWPEQFF,TGTGCCAGCAGCCCGACGTGGCCGGAGCAGTTCTTC
NA,TRBV5-1,TRBJ2-5,NA,CASSVTVWDGAQYF,TGCGCCAGCAGCGTAACCGTCTGGGATGGGGCCCAGTACTTC
NA,TRBV19,TRBJ2-5,TRBD1,CASTPRGQGGETQYF,TGTGCCAGTACCCCCAGGGGACAGGGTGGAGAGACCCAGTACTTC
NA,TRBV5-4,TRBJ1-4,NA,CASSLGGSSNEKLFF,TGTGCCAGCAGCTTGGGTGGGAGTTCTAATGAAAAACTGTTTTTT
NA,TRBV28,TRBJ2-3,NA,CASSLSSGVRTDTQYF,TGTGCCAGCAGTTTAAGCTCGGGAGTTCGCACAGATACGCAGTATTTT
once,TRBV5-8,TRBJ1-2,TRBD1,CASSGGWGQGYGYTF,TGTGCCAGCAGTGGCGGTTGGGGACAGGGCTATGGCTACACCTTC
NA,TRBV27,TRBJ2-7,TRBD1,CASSYTGTGGFYEQYF,TGTGCCAGCAGCTATACCGGGACAGGGGGCTTCTACGAGCAGTACTTC
NA,TRBV6-1,TRBJ1-2,TRBD1,CASSEGAGQGIYGYTF,TGTGCCAGCAGTGAAGGGGCGGGACAGGGGATCTATGGCTACACCTTC
many,TRBV18,TRBJ2-2,NA,CASSLRQSNTGELFF,TGTGCCAGCTCACTTCGACAGTCCAACACCGGGGAGCTGTTTTTT
NA,TRBV11-2,TRBJ1-2,TRBD1,CASSRGTGGGYTF,TGTGCCAGCAGCCGCGGGACAGGGGGTGGCTACACCTTC
NA,TRBV2,TRBJ2-7,NA,CASSEGLRRGEQYF,TGTGCCAGCAGTGAAGGGCTTCGGCGGGGTGAGCAGTACTTC
NA,TRBV7-9,TRBJ2-1,TRBD2,CASSSRLAGLGYNEQFF,TGTGCCAGCAGCTCCCGACTAGCCGGACTGGGGTACAATGAGCAGTTCTTC
few,TRBV5-4,TRBJ2-2,NA,CASSTEQGGSELFF,TGTGCCAGCAGCACCGAACAGGGAGGAAGTGAGCTGTTTTTT
NA,TRBV7-9,TRBJ2-1,NA,CASSPLGINEQFF,TGTGCCAGCAGCCCCCTAGGTATCAATGAGCAGTTCTTC
NA,TRBV10-3,TRBJ2-1,NA,CAISTGTYNEQFF,TGTGCCATCAGTACCGGGACCTACAATGAGCAGTTCTTC
NA,TRBV5-1,TRBJ2-7,TRBD2,CASSPIGLAGGPEQYF,TGCGCCAGCAGCCCAATAGGACTAGCGGGAGGGCCCGAGCAGTACTTC
NA,TRBV7-3,TRBJ2-7,NA,CASSPTRGYEQYF,TGTGCCAGCAGCCCGACAAGGGGCTACGAGCAGTACTTC
NA,TRBV7-3,TRBJ2-7,TRBD1,CASSFRDRGREQYF,TGTGCCAGCAGCTTCCGGGACAGGGGGCGCGAGCAGTACTTC
NA,TRBV5-1,TRBJ2-5,NA,CASSLDGYQGQETQYF,TGCGCCAGCAGCTTGGATGGCTACCAGGGGCAAGAGACCCAGTACTTC